This T cell receptor beta chain was sequenced during a study of blood T cell repertoires in COVID-19. Data came from immunoSEQ multiplex PCR; TCRdb stores just in-frame clones and leaves some out. This repertoire shows 140,000 to 150,000 clones, approximately 87% found once; its top ten account for about 11%. Sequencing was performed on PBMCs or T cells enriched from blood (not recorded which). The receptor's source is a man between 60 and 70 years old who had recovered from COVID-19.

The chain's CDR3 is CASSLSPGTGSYEQYF. CDR3 nucleotide sequence: TGTGCCAGCAGTTTATCTCCCGGGACAGGGTCCTACGAGCAGTACTTC. The chain joins TRBV28 to TRBJ2-7; 9 bases align to TRBD1. The CDR3 extends over 16 amino acids. Germline V gene data show CDR1 as MDHEN and CDR2 as SYDVKM. The trim removed 1 base at V and 1 base at J, leaving 5 bases unmatched.